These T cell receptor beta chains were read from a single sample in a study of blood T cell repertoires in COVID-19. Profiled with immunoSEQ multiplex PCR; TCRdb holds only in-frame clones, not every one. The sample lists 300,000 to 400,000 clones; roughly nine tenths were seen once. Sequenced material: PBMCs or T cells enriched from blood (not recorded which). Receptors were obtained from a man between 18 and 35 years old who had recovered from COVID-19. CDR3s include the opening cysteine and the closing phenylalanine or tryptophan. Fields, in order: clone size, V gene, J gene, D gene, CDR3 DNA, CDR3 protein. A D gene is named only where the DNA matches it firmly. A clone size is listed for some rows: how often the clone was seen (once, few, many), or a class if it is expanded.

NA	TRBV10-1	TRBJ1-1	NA	TGCGCCAGCAGTGAGTCGGTCGGGGGAGGGGACACTGAAGCTTTCTTT	CASSESVGGGDTEAFF
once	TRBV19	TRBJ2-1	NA	TGTGCCAGTAGTCTCTCGTTTTGGGGAGCCCCCTACAATGAGCAGTTCTTC	CASSLSFWGAPYNEQFF
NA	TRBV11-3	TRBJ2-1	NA	TGTGCCAGCAGCTTAGATTCAGGGGGGGAGCAGTTCTTC	CASSLDSGGEQFF
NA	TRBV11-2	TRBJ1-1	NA	TGTGCCAGCAGCTTTAGGCAAGAGGGCACTGAAGCTTTCTTT	CASSFRQEGTEAFF
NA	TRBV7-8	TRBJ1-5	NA	TGTGCCAGCAGTTCCTTAACCGGGAAAACCAACCCACAGCCCCAGCATTTT	CASSSLTGKTNPQPQHF
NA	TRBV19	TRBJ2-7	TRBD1	TGTGCCACAAAGGACAGGGGGTACGAGCAGTACTTC	CATKDRGYEQYF
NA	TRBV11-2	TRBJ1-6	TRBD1	TGTGCCAGCAGCTTAGACTACAGGGGGAATTCACCCCTCCACTTT	CASSLDYRGNSPLHF
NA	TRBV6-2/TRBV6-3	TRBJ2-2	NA	TGTGCCAGCACCCCCGTCGGGATTGAGGAGCTGTTTTTT	CASTPVGIEELFF
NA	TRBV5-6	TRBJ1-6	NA	TGTGCCAGCAGCCGGTCGGGTTCACCCCTCCACTTT	CASSRSGSPLHF
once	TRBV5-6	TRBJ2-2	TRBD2	TGTGCCAGCAGCTTGGGACTAGCGGGAGCCTTTTACACCGGGGAGCTGTTTTTT	CASSLGLAGAFYTGELFF
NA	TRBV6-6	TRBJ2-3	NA	TGTGCCAGCCGTTCTGCCTCGGGGGCAGATACGCAGTATTTT	CASRSASGADTQYF
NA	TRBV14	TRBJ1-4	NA	TGTGCCAGCAGCCAAGGGTATGAGGGGGAAGAAAAACTGTTTTTT	CASSQGYEGEEKLFF
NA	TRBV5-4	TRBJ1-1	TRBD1	TGTGCCAGCAGCGTAACGACAGGGGCTGAAGCTTTCTTT	CASSVTTGAEAFF
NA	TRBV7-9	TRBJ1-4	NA	TGTGCCAGCACCCCTCGGGGGAATGAAAAACTGTTTTTT	CASTPRGNEKLFF
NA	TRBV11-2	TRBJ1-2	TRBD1	TGTGCCAGCAGCTCACCGGACAGGGGGCAACGAGGCTACACCTTC	CASSSPDRGQRGYTF
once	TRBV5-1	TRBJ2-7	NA	TGCGCCAGCAGCGTTGACAAGGGGTACTACGAGCAGTACTTC	CASSVDKGYYEQYF
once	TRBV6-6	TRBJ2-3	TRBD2	TGTGCCAGCACCCGATCTGTCCTAGCGGGGGGGCGGGCAGATACGCAGTATTTT	CASTRSVLAGGRADTQYF
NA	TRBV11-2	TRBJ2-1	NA	TGTGCCAGCAGCGATCCGGGGGTACGGAATGAGCAGTTCTTC	CASSDPGVRNEQFF
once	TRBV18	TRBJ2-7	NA	TGTGCCAGCTCACCACCGGGACATATATCCTACGAGCAGTACTTC	CASSPPGHISYEQYF
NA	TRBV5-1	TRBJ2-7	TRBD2	TGCGCCAGCAGCTTTCTGGGACTAGCGGGGGGCGAGCAGTACTTC	CASSFLGLAGGEQYF
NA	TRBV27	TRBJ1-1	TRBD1	TGTGCCAGCAGTTTGAAAGAACAGGGGCTATATAACACTGAAGCTTTCTTT	CASSLKEQGLYNTEAFF
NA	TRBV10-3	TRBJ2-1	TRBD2	TGTGCCATCAGTGAGAGCGGGATGTCCTACAATGAGCAGTTCTTC	CAISESGMSYNEQFF
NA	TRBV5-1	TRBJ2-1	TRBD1	TGCGCCAGCAGCTTATCGGGGACAGGCCACATCAATGAGCAGTTCTTC	CASSLSGTGHINEQFF
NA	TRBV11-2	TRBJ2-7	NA	TGTGCCAGCAGCTTAGGTCCGGGAGCGCAGTACGAGCAGTACTTC	CASSLGPGAQYEQYF
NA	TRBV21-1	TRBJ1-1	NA	TGTGCCAGCAGCAAAAGCCCCGGGGGACTGAACACTGAAGCTTTCTTT	CASSKSPGGLNTEAFF
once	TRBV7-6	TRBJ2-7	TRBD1	TGTGCCAGCAGCCCCGGGACAGGGGGCGGGGGAGAGGGTTTCTACGAGCAGTACTTC	CASSPGTGGGGEGFYEQYF
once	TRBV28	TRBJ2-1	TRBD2	TGTGCCAGCAGTTTTTGGCTAGCGGAGAACAATGAGCAGTTCTTC	CASSFWLAENNEQFF
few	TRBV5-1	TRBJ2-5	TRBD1	TGCGCCAGCAGCATCGGACAGGGGTCCGGGGAGACCCAGTACTTC	CASSIGQGSGETQYF
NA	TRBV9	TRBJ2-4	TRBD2	TGTGCCAGCAGCGTAGCTCTAGCGGGGGTTATAGCCAAAAACATTCAGTACTTC	CASSVALAGVIAKNIQYF
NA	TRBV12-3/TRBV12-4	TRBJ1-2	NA	TGTGCCAGCAGTTACGTAGGGGGGGATGGCTACACCTTC	CASSYVGGDGYTF
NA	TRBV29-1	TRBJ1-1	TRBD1	TGCAGCGTTCCCATGGGGACAGGGGGCTCTGAAGCTTTCTTT	CSVPMGTGGSEAFF
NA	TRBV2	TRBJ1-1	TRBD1	TGTGCCAGCAGTGAAGCTCAGGGGGCTTCGGAAGCTTTCTTT	CASSEAQGASEAFF
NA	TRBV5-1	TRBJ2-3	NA	TGCGCCAGCACCCGTTCGGGGGAATTCACAGATACGCAGTATTTT	CASTRSGEFTDTQYF
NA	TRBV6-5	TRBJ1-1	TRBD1	TGTGCCAGCAGTTCGGTGGACAGGGGTGTAACTGAAGCTTTCTTT	CASSSVDRGVTEAFF
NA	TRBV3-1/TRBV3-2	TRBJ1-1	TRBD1	TGTGCCAGCAGCCGAGTACAGGGGGCTGAAGCTTTCTTT	CASSRVQGAEAFF
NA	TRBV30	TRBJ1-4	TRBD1	TGTGCCGGGAGCAGGGGGCCCTATGAAAAACTGTTTTTT	CAGSRGPYEKLFF
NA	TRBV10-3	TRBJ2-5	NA	TGTGCCACAGGACATGCCAAAGAGACCCAGTACTTC	CATGHAKETQYF
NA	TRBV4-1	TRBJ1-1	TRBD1	TGCGCCAGCAGCCCGACAGGGGCTCCGAACACTGAAGCTTTCTTT	CASSPTGAPNTEAFF
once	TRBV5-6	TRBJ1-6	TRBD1	TGTGCCAGCAGCTTTCGGGACAGGGGAAGTTCACCCCTCCACTTT	CASSFRDRGSSPLHF
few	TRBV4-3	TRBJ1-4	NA	TGCGCCAGCAGCGCCCGGCGGGGGGATGAAAAACTGTTTTTT	CASSARRGDEKLFF
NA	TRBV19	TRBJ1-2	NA	TGTGCCAGTAGTCCTCACAGGGAATCCTATGGCTACACCTTC	CASSPHRESYGYTF
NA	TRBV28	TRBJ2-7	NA	TGTGCCAGCAGCTTTCCCCTTTCCTACGAGCAGTACTTC	CASSFPLSYEQYF
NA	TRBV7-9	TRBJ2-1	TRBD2	TGTGCCAGCAGCTCCCCGGGCAGTAGCGGGGCTTACAATGAGCAGTTCTTC	CASSSPGSSGAYNEQFF
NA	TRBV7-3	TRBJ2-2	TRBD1	TGTGCCAGCAGCCCAACCGGGACAGTGAACACCGGGGAGCTGTTTTTT	CASSPTGTVNTGELFF
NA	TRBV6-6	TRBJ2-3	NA	TGTGCCAGCAGTTTCCTCGGACAGACCTTCACAGATACGCAGTATTTT	CASSFLGQTFTDTQYF
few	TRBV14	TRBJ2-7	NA	TGTGCCAGCAGCCAAGGGTATAGGGTAACAGGGAGCTCCTACGAGCAGTACTTC	CASSQGYRVTGSSYEQYF
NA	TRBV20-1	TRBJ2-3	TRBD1	TGCAGTGCTAGTGGGGGGACAGGGGCAGATACGCAGTATTTT	CSASGGTGADTQYF
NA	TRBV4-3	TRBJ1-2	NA	TGCGCCAGCAGCCAAGACTCCTATGGCTACACCTTC	CASSQDSYGYTF
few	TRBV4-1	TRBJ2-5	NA	TGCGCCAGCAGCCGGGGAACCGGGGGTGCGCAAGAGACCCAGTACTTC	CASSRGTGGAQETQYF
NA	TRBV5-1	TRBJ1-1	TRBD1	TGCGCCAGCAGCACTCTGACAGGGTCGGACACTGAAGCTTTCTTT	CASSTLTGSDTEAFF
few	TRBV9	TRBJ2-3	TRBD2	TGTGCCAGCAGCGTAGTGGGCACTAGCGGCACAGATACGCAGTATTTT	CASSVVGTSGTDTQYF
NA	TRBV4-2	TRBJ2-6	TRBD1	TGTGCCAGCAGCCATCCCTCCCGCCGGGACAGGGTAGCCGGGGCCAACGTCCTGACTTTC	CASSHPSRRDRVAGANVLTF
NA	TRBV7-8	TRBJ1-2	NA	TGTGCCAGCAGCTTAGATCCTGTCTCTAACTATGGCTACACCTTC	CASSLDPVSNYGYTF
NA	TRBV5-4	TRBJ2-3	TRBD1	TGTGCCAGCAGCTTGAAGGTTGGGACAGGGATGGATGCAGATACGCAGTATTTT	CASSLKVGTGMDADTQYF